This T cell receptor (beta chain) stems from a study of blood T cell repertoires in COVID-19. The table came from immunoSEQ multiplex PCR; TCRdb's copy has only in-frame clones and leaves some out. The table records tens of thousands of clones, about 87% of them present only once. In germline, CDR1 is KGHSH, CDR2 LQKENI. The ends were cut back, 0 bases at V and 6 bases at J, with 17 bases in the middle. This CDR3 has 16 amino acids. Sequencing used peripheral blood. This chain connects TRBV18 to TRBJ2-5, with D tentatively TRBD1 (5 bases). The sequence was obtained from a human donor in a cohort sampled during active COVID-19. The CDR3: CASSPPQGTGLKTQYF. CDR3 bases: TGTGCCAGCTCACCACCGCAGGGAACGGGCTTGAAGACCCAGTACTTC.